This passage covers 12 T cell receptor beta chains from one sample sequenced in a study of patients and donors after allogeneic stem cell transplantation. MiXCR, run by TCRdb on the RT-PCR reads, gives a single entry per CDR3 protein. The sample records 920,000 or so distinct CDR3 sequences, roughly 17% being singletons. Sequenced: blood, either unsorted or a sorted T cell fraction (not recorded which). Receptor source: a human donor who was either an allogeneic HSCT recipient or a stem cell or donor lymphocyte infusion donor (not recorded which). It is not recorded whose cells these are; they may come from a transplant donor.

There are many counts of this clonotype. V usage is TRBV12-3 or TRBV12-4 and J usage is TRBJ1-3; D is uncertain. The CDR3 totals 10 residues. V was trimmed by 6 bases and J by 4 bases, leaving 1 base between them. CDR3 sequence (DNA): TGTGCCAGCAGGGGAAACACCATATATTTT. The encoded protein is CASRGNTIYF.

On this clonotype itself: This sequence may be a read error, since a much larger clone differs from it by one base. J is TRBJ1-5 and V is TRBV2; no firm D call. The CDR3 consists of 10 residues. CDR1 is SNHLY, CDR2 FYNNEI, per germline. The germline V and J ends were trimmed by 8 bases and 6 bases, with 5 bases remaining between them. CDR3 amino acids: CASGVQPQHF. The CDR3 DNA reads as TGTGCCAGCGGGGTTCAGCCCCAGCATTTT.

There are a few counts of this clonotype. The CDR3 sequence is CASSEVGQSFYGYTF. The CDR3 bases are TGTGCCAGCAGTGAAGTAGGACAGAGCTTCTATGGCTACACCTTC. The chain combines TRBV6-1 with TRBJ1-2, with D possibly being TRBD1 (6 bases). CDR3 length equals 15 residues. V shed 1 base and J shed 4 bases, with 13 bases lying between them. Germline V gene data show CDR1 as MNHNS and CDR2 as SASEGT.

The chain joins TRBV6-1 to TRBJ2-2; weak D call: TRBD1 (7 bases). Germline V gene data show CDR1 as MNHNS and CDR2 as SASEGT. The CDR3 covers 15 residues. V gave up 7 bases and J gave up 4 bases, with 16 bases separating them. The CDR3 here is CASNPQGGGTGELFF. CDR3 nucleotide sequence: TGTGCCAGCAACCCTCAGGGGGGAGGCACCGGGGAGCTGTTTTTT.

The chain joins TRBV7-9 to TRBJ2-1; no definite D call. The CDR3 sequence is 14 residues long. CDR1 is SEHNR and CDR2 is FQNEAQ in the germline V gene (reference sequence). The ends were cut back, 5 bases at V and 9 bases at J, with 17 bases in the middle. CDR3 protein: CASSPPLSVTEQFF. The CDR3 DNA sequence: TGTGCCAGCAGCCCTCCATTGTCGGTCACTGAGCAGTTCTTC.

Here the CDR3 reads CASSFADRVLAGYTF. CDR3 coding DNA: TGTGCCAGCAGCTTCGCCGACAGGGTATTAGCTGGCTACACCTTC. The rearrangement uses TRBV5-6 and TRBJ1-2, with 7 bases identical to TRBD1. Looked up from germline, CDR1 is SGHDT and CDR2 is YYEEEE. The J segment lost 7 bases and the V segment lost 2 bases, leaving 11 bases of the junction unmatched. The CDR3 contains 15 residues.

CDR3 sequence reads: CASSRTGLGNQPQHF. Here the CDR3 DNA reads TGTGCCAGCAGCAGGACAGGGCTCGGCAATCAGCCCCAGCATTTT. This chain uses TRBV2 with TRBJ1-5, with 8 bases aligning to TRBD1. The CDR3 is 15 amino acids. The V gene's germline CDR1 is SNHLY and CDR2 FYNNEI. The ends lost 6 bases at V and 2 bases at J; junction bases unmatched: 6.

CDR3 nucleotide sequence: TGCGCCAGCAGCTTTAATGGGCCCAGCTCTGGAAACACCATATATTTT. It yields the protein CASSFNGPSSGNTIYF. The chain carries TRBV5-1 and TRBJ1-3; D unclear. Trimming shortened V by 2 bases and J by 0 bases, and 12 bases separated the two germline ends. The germline V gene encodes CDR1 SGHRS and CDR2 YFSETQ. The CDR3 runs 16 residues.

This clonotype was found a few times. The chain couples TRBV20-1 to TRBJ2-1; D gene ambiguous. CDR1 and CDR2 (germline): DFQATT, SNEGSKA (reference sequence). V lost 5 bases, J lost 4 bases, and 9 bases lay in between. CDR3 size: 12 residues. CDR3 sequence reads: CSAGPDYNEQFF. CDR3 coding DNA: TGCAGTGCTGGCCCGGATTACAATGAGCAGTTCTTC.

The chain couples TRBV6-1 to TRBJ2-3; D may be TRBD1 or TRBD2 (5 bases each). Trimming left V 7 bases short and J 0 bases short, with 14 bases between. This CDR3 has 15 residues. The germline V gene encodes CDR1 MNHNS and CDR2 SASEGT. This chain's CDR3 is CASMRGAPSTDTQYF. The CDR3 region has the DNA TGTGCCAGCATGAGAGGGGCGCCTAGCACAGATACGCAGTATTTT.

V gene TRBV20-1 combines with J gene TRBJ2-3; D call uncertain. Per germline, CDR1 DFQATT and CDR2 SNEGSKA (reference sequence). The CDR3 runs to 13 residues. Between the trimmed V and J ends, which lost 3 bases and 1 base, there was a span of 8 bases. This CDR3 is CSARLKGTDTQYF. The CDR3, as DNA: TGCAGTGCTAGGCTAAAGGGCACAGATACGCAGTATTTT.

The chain joins TRBV20-1 to TRBJ2-7; TRBD2 aligns across 9 bases. With V trimmed by 6 bases and J by 6 bases, 9 bases remained unmatched. The CDR3 consists of 13 residues. Germline V gene lookup returns CDR1 DFQATT and CDR2 SNEGSKA (reference sequence). The CDR3 loop is CSAPGTSLPEQYF. The CDR3 DNA is TGCAGTGCCCCCGGGACTAGCCTTCCCGAGCAGTACTTC.